The source of this T cell receptor (beta chain) is a study of blood T cell repertoires in COVID-19. The germline gives CDR1 WNHNN, CDR2 SYGVQD (reference sequence). The CDR3 is 14 residues long. Germline trimming cut 4 bases from V and 1 base from J; bases unmatched to any gene: 2. Two negative PCRs, clearance, or symptom resolution characterized the recovered Cohort 3 donors. Source study methods: Nucleated cell number was recorded as an estimate derived from reference gene primer amplification. Clones were sequenced by immunoSEQ multiplex PCR, and TCRdb holds only the in-frame ones, with some missing. For V, J and clone size, that table is used; D and trimming come from the DNA. The profile covers about 400,000 clones, with roughly 90% appearing a single time and approximately 1.5% taken by the ten largest.

The chain employs TRBV10-1 and TRBJ1-1, with 8 bases fitting TRBD1. The receptor's source is a woman aged 25 to 39 who had recovered from COVID-19. Sequences were obtained from PBMCs or T cells enriched from blood (not recorded which). CDR3 sequence reads: CASSGGQGNTEAFF. The CDR3 DNA reads as TGCGCCAGCAGTGGAGGACAGGGGAACACTGAAGCTTTCTTT.